Shown below are 17 T cell receptor beta chains from a single sample sequenced in a study of T-cell reconstitution after alpha-beta-depleted transplantation in children. It was with unique molecular identifiers that the TCRbeta library was prepared. Via MiXCR, TCRdb re-called the PCR reads, giving one row per CDR3 protein. The data contain about 610,000 distinct CDR3 sequences, more than 9% of them singletons. The starting material was PBMCs from the stem cell graft donor, obtained from the stem cell graft. These receptors originate from a human donor who donated a stem cell graft to a child with acute myeloid leukemia.

This clonotype has more than one count but fewer than ten. V gene TRBV2 combines with J gene TRBJ2-1; 7 nucleotides match TRBD1. Germline V CDR1 and CDR2: SNHLY, FYNNEI. This CDR3 contains 15 residues. The junction had 6 bases not matched to a gene; V was cut back by 6 bases and J by 1 base. For the CDR3, the DNA is TGTGCCAGCAGGGTACAGGGGCAATCCTACAATGAGCAGTTCTTC. Translating gives CASRVQGQSYNEQFF.

This clonotype was seen more than once but under ten times. The CDR3 region is CASSYSLGSGGDNEQFF. DNA of the CDR3: TGTGCCAGCAGTTACTCGCTAGGGAGCGGGGGAGACAATGAGCAGTTCTTC. The chain carries TRBV6-2 or TRBV6-3 and TRBJ2-1; 8 nucleotides agree with TRBD2. V lost 0 bases, J lost 5 bases, and 9 bases stayed unmatched. The V gene's germline CDR1 is MNHEY and CDR2 SVGEGT. The CDR3 runs 17 residues.

Many counts were recorded for this clonotype. The chain has TRBV4-3 and TRBJ2-7; 8 bases fit TRBD2. The CDR3 sequence is 17 residues long. V shed 0 bases and J 2 bases; nucleotides not matched to a gene: 9. Looked up from germline, CDR1 is LGHNA and CDR2 is YSLEER. In nucleotides, the CDR3 is TGCGCCAGCAGCCAAGAATCTGGCCTAGCGGGCCCCTACGAGCAGTACTTC. This gives the protein CASSQESGLAGPYEQYF.

There are a few counts of this clonotype. The V and J genes are TRBV29-1 and TRBJ2-5, with D perhaps matching TRBD1 (7 bases). Trimming took 6 bases from V and 2 from J, leaving 19 bases between them. Germline CDR1 and CDR2: SQVTM and ANQGSEA. CDR3 length equals 15 residues. The chain's CDR3 is CSVRRTGGGQETQYF. Written as DNA, the CDR3 is TGCAGCGTGAGAAGGACAGGAGGGGGACAAGAGACCCAGTACTTC.

This clonotype occurred a few times. The V and J genes are TRBV6-2 or TRBV6-3 and TRBJ2-7; D unclear. The length of the CDR3 is 14 residues. In germline, CDR1 is MNHEY, CDR2 SVGEGT. Trimming took off 0 bases at V and 2 bases at J, with 8 bases between the two ends. This CDR3 reads CASSYSIVAYEQYF. The CDR3 DNA sequence: TGTGCCAGCAGTTACTCGATTGTAGCCTACGAGCAGTACTTC.

In its sample, this clonotype was seen a few times. The junction departs from the called germline gene at one end, perhaps through a read error. The chain joins TRBV7-2 to TRBJ2-7; 13 bases match TRBD2. CDR1 and CDR2 (germline): SGHTA, FQGNSA. This CDR3 has 15 residues. The CDR3 DNA follows: TGTGCCAGCAGCTTAGTTAAAGGACTAGCGGGAGCGTTGAACTTC. Its translation: CASSLVKGLAGALNF.

V and J are TRBV5-6 and TRBJ2-7; the match to TRBD1 covers 9 bases. Germline CDR1 is SGHDT and CDR2 is YYEEEE. Losses at the gene ends were 5 bases for V and 5 bases for J; bases not matched to a gene: 5. The CDR3 is 13 residues long. CDR3 loop: CASSPGQGHEQYF. The CDR3 nucleotides read TGTGCCAGCAGTCCGGGACAGGGTCACGAGCAGTACTTC.

V usage is TRBV7-9 and J usage is TRBJ2-3; TRBD2 agrees at 14 bases. The CDR3 spans 17 residues. Germline CDR1 is SEHNR and CDR2 is FQNEAQ (reference sequence). The V and J ends lost 1 base and 2 bases, in that order; junction bases with no gene match: 2. CDR3 loop: CASSLVGLAGATDTQYF. Here the CDR3 DNA reads TGTGCCAGCAGCTTAGTGGGACTAGCGGGAGCCACAGATACGCAGTATTTT.

This clonotype was seen at least ten times. The chain couples TRBV6-1 to TRBJ2-2, with D possibly being TRBD2 (6 bases). The CDR3 is made up of 15 amino acids. Trimming took 6 bases from V and 2 from J, leaving 13 bases between them. Germline V CDR1 and CDR2: MNHNS, SASEGT. Written as DNA, the CDR3 is TGTGCCAGCAGATTTGCTAGCGCCAACACCGGGGAGCTGTTTTTT. Translated, it gives CASRFASANTGELFF.

This chain links TRBV7-2 with TRBJ2-4, with 10 bases lining up with TRBD1. CDR1 is SGHTA and CDR2 is FQGNSA in the germline V gene. Trimming took 3 bases from V and 0 from J; bases not matched to a gene: 5. This CDR3 region has 17 residues. CDR3 sequence (DNA): TGTGCCAGCAGCTTGGGACAGGGGATGGTAGCCAAAAACATTCAGTACTTC. This encodes CASSLGQGMVAKNIQYF.

The V gene is TRBV5-1, the J gene TRBJ1-2; 7 bases agree with TRBD1. V dropped 5 bases and J dropped 10; count of bases not matched to a gene: 14. The CDR3 runs to 14 residues. Germline-derived CDR1 and CDR2 are SGHRS and YFSETQ. The CDR3 loop is CASSSGQPAESYTF. The CDR3 nucleotides are TGCGCCAGCAGTTCGGGACAGCCGGCGGAATCCTACACCTTC.

The chain employs TRBV27 and TRBJ2-2, with 8 nucleotides matching TRBD2. The germline V gene has CDR1 MNHEY and CDR2 SMNVEV (reference sequence). V was pared by 5 bases and J by 0 bases, with 5 bases of the junction left unmatched. This CDR3 region has 16 residues. The CDR3 nucleotides read TGTGCCAGCAGTGTGGCTAGCGGGTCGAACACCGGGGAGCTGTTTTTT. Its translation is CASSVASGSNTGELFF.

The V and J genes are TRBV5-1 and TRBJ2-1; D is possibly TRBD2 (6 bases). The V and J ends lost 4 bases and 6 bases respectively, with 20 bases between them. The CDR3 is made up of 16 amino acids. Germline CDR1 and CDR2: SGHRS and YFSETQ. This CDR3 is CASSPGGLAAVNEQFF. The CDR3 nucleotides read TGCGCCAGCAGCCCTGGTGGCTTAGCGGCCGTCAATGAGCAGTTCTTC.

The chain employs TRBV5-1 and TRBJ2-1, with a tentative D call TRBD2 (6 bases). The germline gives CDR1 SGHRS, CDR2 YFSETQ. The CDR3 is 13 residues long. Trimming stripped 4 bases from V and 9 bases from J, with 14 bases between. As DNA, the CDR3 is TGCGCCAGCAGCGCGGGACTTTATAGTGAGCAGTTCTTC. Protein sequence: CASSAGLYSEQFF.

This clonotype was seen only a few times. The chain couples TRBV10-3 to TRBJ2-3; TRBD2 is a possible D gene (6 bases). V was clipped by 5 bases and J by 1 base, with 10 bases between them. This CDR3 region has 14 residues. CDR1 and CDR2 from the germline V gene are ENHRY and SYGVKD. DNA of the CDR3: TGTGCCATCAGTCACGGGACTCGCACAGATACGCAGTATTTT. Its translation is CAISHGTRTDTQYF.

The sample holds a few counts of this clonotype. The chain employs TRBV28 and TRBJ2-3; 8 bases align to TRBD2. Germline CDR1 reads MDHEN; CDR2 reads SYDVKM. The trim removed 8 bases at V and 8 bases at J, leaving 18 bases unmatched. CDR3 length equals 16 residues. The CDR3 DNA reads as TGTGCCAGCGGAGGACGGAGCGGGAGATTAATTGTTACGCAGTATTTT. Encoded protein: CASGGRSGRLIVTQYF.

V is TRBV7-2 and J is TRBJ1-2; D is ambiguous. Germline V gives CDR1 SGHTA, CDR2 FQGNSA. CDR3 size: 12 residues. The V and J ends lost 6 bases and 8 bases respectively, with 13 bases between them. The chain's CDR3 is CASRGQFSGYTF. CDR3 nucleotide sequence: TGTGCCAGCAGAGGGCAGTTTTCAGGCTACACCTTC.